The clone carrying this TCR beta chain was detected only a few times. This record belongs to a study of blood T cell repertoires in COVID-19. Study-wide context: The analysed material was cDNA or gDNA that came from T cells, B-cell-depleted T cells, or PBMCs.

The germline gives CDR1 KGHSH, CDR2 LQKENI. V was pared by 0 bases and J by 1 base, with 19 bases between. CDR3 size: 19 residues. Using immunoSEQ multiplex PCR, the repertoire was profiled, and TCRdb retains in-frame clones only, with some absent. The sample has more than 250,000 clones, roughly 80% seen once. This clonotype was obtained from a man in his sixties who had recovered from COVID-19. The chain employs TRBV18 and TRBJ1-3, with a weak D call TRBD1 (6 bases). Material for sequencing was peripheral blood. CDR3 residues: CASSPPNAIQGSSGNTIYF. The CDR3 nucleotides are TGTGCCAGCTCACCACCCAATGCCATCCAGGGGAGTTCTGGAAACACCATATATTTT.